The 25 T cell receptor beta chains in this list originate from one sample, sequenced in a study of response to subunit inactivated influenza vaccine. TCRdb re-called the RT-PCR reads with MiXCR, one entry per CDR3 protein. The sample includes hundreds of thousands of distinct CDR3 sequences, approximately 14% of them seen just once. The sequences come from PBMCs from blood, collected about 11 days after vaccination. The receptors were gathered from a man aged 50-60 years who received an inactivated influenza vaccine.

The CDR3 DNA reads as TGTGCCAGCAGTTTAGGTTGGGCAGGGGGCAATCAGCCCCAGCATTTT. Protein product: CASSLGWAGGNQPQHF. The chain uses TRBV12-3 or TRBV12-4 and TRBJ1-5, with TRBD1 as a possible D gene (6 bases). The ends were cut back, 1 base at V and 2 bases at J, with 12 bases in the middle. The CDR3 consists of 16 residues.

The genes are TRBV25-1 and TRBJ2-1; TRBD2 is a possible D gene (6 bases). The germline CDR1 and CDR2 sequences are MGHDK and SYGVNS. Trimming removed 5 bases at V and 6 bases at J, with 11 bases between. CDR3 length: 13 amino acids. CDR3 bases: TGTGCCAGCAGTCCCGGGAGCCTCAATGAGCAGTTCTTC. Its protein product is CASSPGSLNEQFF.

The rearrangement joins TRBV18 to TRBJ2-1; 7 bases line up with TRBD2. The J segment lost 8 bases and the V segment lost 6 bases, leaving 10 bases of the junction unmatched. Germline CDR1 KGHSH, CDR2 LQKENI. This CDR3 spans 14 amino acids. The CDR3 is CASSKGTSVDEQFF. CDR3 nucleotides: TGTGCCAGCTCTAAGGGAACTAGCGTCGATGAGCAGTTCTTC. Based on the CDR3 plus reference TRBV18 and TRBJ2-1, the full variable domain is NAGVMQNPRHLVRRRGQEARLRCSPMKGHSHVYWYRQLPEEGLKFMVYLQKENIIDESGMPKERFSAEFPKEGPSILRIQQVVRGDSAAYFCASSKGTSVDEQFFGPGTRLTVL.

This clonotype was counted between two and nine times. The rearrangement uses TRBV28 and TRBJ2-7, with D maybe TRBD2 (6 bases). There are 14 residues in the CDR3. V lost 5 bases, J lost 1 base, and 12 bases lay in between. CDR1 MDHEN and CDR2 SYDVKM come from the germline V gene. The CDR3 sequence is CASSRRGFSYEQYF. The CDR3 DNA follows: TGTGCCAGCAGTAGGAGGGGATTTTCCTACGAGCAGTACTTC.

V usage is TRBV7-9 and J usage is TRBJ2-2, with TRBD2 as a possible D gene (5 bases). Trimming removed 1 base from V and 0 bases from J, with 9 bases in between. CDR3 length equals 16 residues. Germline V gene sequence: CDR1 SEHNR, CDR2 FQNEAQ (reference sequence). The CDR3 reads CASSLGRSANTGELFF. The CDR3 DNA sequence: TGTGCCAGCAGCTTAGGGAGGTCAGCGAACACCGGGGAGCTGTTTTTT.

This chain uses TRBV3-1 with TRBJ2-3; 10 bases line up with TRBD1. The V and J ends lost 2 bases and 1 base, in that order; junction bases with no gene match: 3. This CDR3 is 16 amino acids long. The germline V gene has CDR1 LGHDT and CDR2 YNNKEL (reference sequence). DNA for the CDR3: TGTGCCAGCAGCCAATATGGGACAGGGGGCACAGATACGCAGTATTTT. The encoded protein is CASSQYGTGGTDTQYF.

The J gene is TRBJ2-1, the V gene TRBV6-1; TRBD2 agrees at 10 bases. Looked up from germline, CDR1 is MNHNS and CDR2 is SASEGT. V gave up 6 bases and J gave up 6 bases; unmatched junction bases: 8. CDR3 length equals 15 residues. The DNA for the CDR3 is TGTGCCAGCAGACTAACTAGCGGGGTATCCAATGAGCAGTTCTTC. This gives the protein CASRLTSGVSNEQFF.

This chain links TRBV20-1 with TRBJ2-1, with 8 bases lining up with TRBD1. Trimming removed 3 bases from V and 4 bases from J; junction bases left unmatched: 14. The germline gives CDR1 DFQATT, CDR2 SNEGSKA (reference sequence). The CDR3 runs to 17 residues. CDR3 bases: TGCAGTGCTAGCCCCCCTTCGACAGGGGATTTTTACAATGAGCAGTTCTTC. Protein product: CSASPPSTGDFYNEQFF.

The sample holds a few counts of this clonotype. V gene TRBV6-2 or TRBV6-3 combines with J gene TRBJ2-7, with 8 nucleotides matching TRBD2. The CDR3 contains 15 residues. CDR1 and CDR2 from the germline V gene are MNHEY and SVGEGT. The V gene end was trimmed by 0 bases and the J gene end by 7 bases; junction bases not matched to a gene: 8. CDR3 amino acids: CASSYSKAGGLEQYF. CDR3 DNA: TGTGCCAGCAGTTACTCGAAGGCGGGAGGATTGGAGCAGTACTTC.

The chain combines TRBV20-1 with TRBJ2-4, with 10 bases that match TRBD2. Germline loops: CDR1 DFQATT, CDR2 SNEGSKA (reference sequence). After removal of 5 bases from V and 6 bases from J, the junction contained 19 bases not matched to a gene. This CDR3 region has 18 residues. CDR3 residues: CSARPTILAGARRNIQYF. CDR3 coding DNA: TGCAGTGCTCGTCCCACAATTCTAGCGGGGGCTCGTAGAAACATTCAGTACTTC.

The CDR3 coding sequence is TGTGCCAGCGCAAAGAATGGGGAAAGGACTGAAGCTTTCTTT. This gives the protein CASAKNGERTEAFF. This chain links TRBV21-1 with TRBJ1-1; the table's D call, TRBD1, was not checked against the DNA. TRBV21-1 is designated a pseudogene. The length of the CDR3 is 14 residues.

The rearrangement links TRBV10-3 to TRBJ1-6, with no clear D. With 8 bases removed from V and 4 bases from J, the gap between germline ends came to 9 bases. Germline CDR1 is ENHRY and CDR2 is SYGVKD. The CDR3 totals 13 residues. CDR3 DNA: TGTGCCATCTCGGAAATTTATAATTCACCCCTCCACTTT. This codes for CAISEIYNSPLHF.

This clonotype was seen a few times. The J gene is TRBJ1-2, the V gene TRBV7-2; 9 nucleotides match TRBD1. J lost 3 bases, V lost 2 bases, and 4 bases had no gene match. This CDR3 has 15 residues. The germline V gene has CDR1 SGHTA and CDR2 FQGNSA. In DNA, the CDR3 is TGTGCCAGCAGCTTACGGGACAGGGTATACTATGGCTACACCTTC. This codes for CASSLRDRVYYGYTF.

The chain couples TRBV4-2 to TRBJ2-4; no clear D. Looked up from germline, CDR1 is LGHNA and CDR2 is YNFKEQ. Trimming pared 0 bases from V and 7 bases from J, leaving 13 bases between. This CDR3 comprises 15 residues. The chain's CDR3 is CASSQESTPGNIQYF. CDR3 sequence (DNA): TGTGCCAGCAGCCAAGAAAGCACCCCCGGGAACATTCAGTACTTC.

This clonotype was seen ten or more times. Its ends do not fully match the called genes, so a read error is possible. This sequence joins TRBV7-7 and TRBJ2-5, with 9 positions matching TRBD1. Germline CDR1 reads SSHAT; CDR2 reads FNYEAQ (reference sequence). The CDR3 runs to 14 residues. DNA for the CDR3: TGTGCTAGCAGCTCCGGGACAGGGAAAGAGACCCAGTACTTC. The encoded protein is CASSSGTGKETQYF.

The genes are TRBV18 and TRBJ2-1, with 8 bases identical to TRBD1. The length of the CDR3 is 15 residues. The germline CDR1 and CDR2 sequences are KGHSH and LQKENI. V gave up 1 base and J gave up 8 bases; unmatched junction bases: 7. CDR3 sequence reads: CASSPLGQGKHEQFF. The DNA of the CDR3 is TGTGCCAGCTCACCACTAGGACAGGGCAAGCATGAGCAGTTCTTC.

This clonotype was observed a few times. This chain links TRBV20-1 with TRBJ2-3; the D is unclear. The CDR3 sequence is 12 residues long. The V gene lost 1 base and the J gene lost 4 bases, with 6 bases spanning the gap. Looked up from germline, CDR1 is DFQATT and CDR2 is SNEGSKA (reference sequence). The CDR3: CSARGVADTQYF. CDR3 nucleotides: TGCAGTGCTAGAGGGGTGGCAGATACGCAGTATTTT.

The chain links TRBV12-3 or TRBV12-4 to TRBJ2-5, with D perhaps being TRBD1 or TRBD2 (6 bases each). The CDR3 contains 16 residues. Trimming removed 5 bases at V and 1 base at J, with 17 bases between. CDR3 region: CASSGLGGLSQETQYF. CDR3 nucleotide sequence: TGTGCCAGCAGTGGTCTGGGGGGCCTGTCCCAAGAGACCCAGTACTTC.

CDR3 in DNA: TGTGCCAGCAGTTATTATGGCTCCTACAATGAGCAGTTCTTC. Amino acids: CASSYYGSYNEQFF. This chain connects TRBV6-2 or TRBV6-3 to TRBJ2-1; D not resolved. The CDR3 is made up of 14 amino acids. The V and J ends lost 3 bases and 0 bases respectively, with 6 bases between them. In germline, CDR1 is MNHEY, CDR2 SVGEGT.

The rearrangement uses TRBV7-9 and TRBJ2-7; no definite D call. V was clipped by 5 bases and J by 6 bases, with 17 bases between them. Germline loops: CDR1 SEHNR, CDR2 FQNEAQ (reference sequence). The CDR3 length is 14 residues. The CDR3 DNA sequence: TGTGCCAGCAGCCCATCCGGATATGGTCCCGAGCAGTACTTC. It encodes CASSPSGYGPEQYF.

V and J are TRBV6-1 and TRBJ2-7; 10 bases fit TRBD1. V lost 6 bases, J lost 2 bases, and 4 bases stayed unmatched. The CDR3 runs to 14 residues. Germline CDR1 and CDR2: MNHNS and SASEGT. The CDR3: CASRTGTGAYEQYF. DNA of the CDR3: TGTGCCAGCAGGACCGGGACAGGGGCCTACGAGCAGTACTTC.

This clonotype was observed a handful of times. CDR3: CSASSGGTYNEQFF. Written as DNA, the CDR3 is TGCAGTGCTAGTAGCGGGGGTACCTACAATGAGCAGTTCTTC. The genes are TRBV20-1 and TRBJ2-1; 9 bases are a match to TRBD2. V lost 3 bases to trimming and J lost 2 bases; unmatched junction nucleotides: 2. From germline, CDR1 is DFQATT and CDR2 SNEGSKA (reference sequence). The CDR3 runs 14 residues.

This clonotype was observed a few times. This chain joins TRBV29-1 and TRBJ1-3, with no clear D. V was shortened by 7 bases and J by 4 bases, with 8 bases between the two germline ends. The CDR3 spans 11 residues. Germline assignment: CDR1 SQVTM and CDR2 ANQGSEA. CDR3 DNA sequence: TGCAGCGGTGGTGTAGGAAACACCATATATTTT. Translating gives CSGGVGNTIYF. The full variable domain, with the rest looked up from reference TRBV29-1 and TRBJ1-3, is SAVISQKPSRDICQRGTSLTIQCQVDSQVTMMFWYRQQPGQSLTLIATANQGSEATYESGFVIDKFPISRPNLTFSTLTVSNMSPEDSSIYLCSGGVGNTIYFGEGSWLTVV.

The sample holds many counts of this clonotype. The genes are TRBV2 and TRBJ2-2; D may be TRBD2 (7 bases). Trimming pared 3 bases from V and 7 bases from J, leaving 18 bases between. The length of the CDR3 is 16 residues. CDR1 and CDR2 from the germline V gene are SNHLY and FYNNEI. For the CDR3, the DNA is TGTGCCAGCAGTGAGGGGGTGCGGGGGCTTGACGGGGAGCTGTTTTTT. It translates to CASSEGVRGLDGELFF.

This clonotype was seen a few times. V usage is TRBV10-2 and J usage is TRBJ1-2; D is unclear. V lost 2 bases to trimming and J lost 0 bases, with 10 bases between them. CDR1 WSHSY and CDR2 SAAADI come from the germline V gene. The CDR3 is 15 amino acids. CDR3 DNA: TGCGCCAGCAGTGAGAGAGGCGCAGCTAACTATGGCTACACCTTC. Its translation: CASSERGAANYGYTF.